The clone carrying this TCR beta chain showed up just a few times. Its antigen is undetermined. CDR3 size: 17 residues. V shed 1 base, J shed 4 bases, and the junction held 11 bases outside the gene matches. Germline V gene lookup returns CDR1 MGHRA and CDR2 YSYEKL. TCRdb ran MiXCR on the 5' RACE reads and lists one entry per CDR3 protein. Of about 120,000 distinct CDR3 sequences in the sample, roughly an eighth were seen once. This record belongs to a study of CD8 T cells in ankylosing spondylitis. Findings and limits, study-wide: Researchers report that disease-linked clones proved CD8+ and relatively rare in peripheral blood. Reactive arthritis synovial fluid and blood previously showed some of these motif variants. Significant enrichment of disease-linked clones was reportedly seen in matched ankylosing spondylitis synovial fluid. The study identified a TCR beta motif of under ten highly homologous variants that appeared characteristic of ankylosing spondylitis blood.

The sequencing sample was made of blood, either unsorted or a sorted T cell fraction (not recorded which). The TCR sequence derives from a female donor with ankylosing spondylitis or in good health (not recorded which). The chain uses TRBV4-1 and TRBJ2-3, with 7 nucleotides matching TRBD2. CDR3 DNA sequence: TGCGCCAGCAGCCAAGGAGCTCGCGGGAGCAGCGCAGATACGCAGTATTTT. Encoded protein: CASSQGARGSSADTQYF.